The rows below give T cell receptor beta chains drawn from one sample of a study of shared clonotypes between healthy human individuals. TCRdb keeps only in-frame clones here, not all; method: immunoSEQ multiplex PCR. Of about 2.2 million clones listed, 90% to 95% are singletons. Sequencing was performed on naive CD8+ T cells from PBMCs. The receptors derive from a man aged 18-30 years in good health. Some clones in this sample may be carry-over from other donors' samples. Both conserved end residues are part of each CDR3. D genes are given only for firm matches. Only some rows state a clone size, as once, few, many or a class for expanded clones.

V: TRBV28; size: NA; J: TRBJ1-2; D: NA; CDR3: CASRVGTRNNVGYTF; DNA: TGTGCCAGCAGAGTGGGGACAAGAAATAATGTGGGCTACACCTTC
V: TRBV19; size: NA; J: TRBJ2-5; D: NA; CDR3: CASSSGLRETQYF; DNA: TGTGCCAGTAGTTCGGGACTTCGGGAGACCCAGTACTTC
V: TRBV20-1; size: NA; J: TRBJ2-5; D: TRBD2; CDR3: CSARWGGTQYF; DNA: TGCAGTGCCAGGTGGGGGGGGACCCAGTACTTC
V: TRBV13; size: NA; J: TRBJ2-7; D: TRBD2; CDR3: CASSFNFQAGGPVLEQYF; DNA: TGTGCCAGCAGCTTCAATTTTCAAGCGGGAGGGCCTGTTTTAGAGCAGTACTTC
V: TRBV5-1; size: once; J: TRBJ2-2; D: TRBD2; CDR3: CASSPWEGMGTGELFF; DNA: TGCGCCAGCAGCCCTTGGGAGGGGATGGGCACCGGGGAGCTGTTTTTT
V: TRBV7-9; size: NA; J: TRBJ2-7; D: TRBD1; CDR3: CASSLVGQGAYEQYF; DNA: TGTGCCAGCAGCTTAGTGGGACAGGGGGCCTATGAGCAGTACTTC
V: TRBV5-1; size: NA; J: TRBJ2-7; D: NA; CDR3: CASSLVAGPGEQYF; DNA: TGCGCCAGCAGCTTGGTGGCGGGTCCGGGTGAGCAGTACTTC
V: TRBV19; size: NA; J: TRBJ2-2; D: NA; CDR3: CASNGGPPTGELFF; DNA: TGTGCCAGTAACGGGGGGCCTCCCACCGGGGAGCTGTTTTTT
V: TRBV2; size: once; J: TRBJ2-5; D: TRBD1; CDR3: CASRNPGQQETQYF; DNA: TGTGCCAGCAGAAATCCGGGACAGCAAGAGACCCAGTACTTC
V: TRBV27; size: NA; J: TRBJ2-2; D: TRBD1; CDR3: CASSSTGSGELFF; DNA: TGTGCCAGCAGTTCGACAGGGTCCGGGGAGCTGTTTTTT
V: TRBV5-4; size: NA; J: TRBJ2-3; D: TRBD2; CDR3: CASSLASGIVSTDTQYF; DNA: TGTGCCAGCAGCTTGGCTAGCGGGATAGTCAGCACAGATACGCAGTATTTT
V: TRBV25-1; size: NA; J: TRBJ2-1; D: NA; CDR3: CASSDRRGIHNEQFF; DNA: TGTGCCAGCAGTGACCGCAGGGGAATCCACAATGAGCAGTTCTTC
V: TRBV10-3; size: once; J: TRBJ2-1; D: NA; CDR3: CAISEVLDNEQFF; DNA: TGTGCCATCAGTGAAGTGCTAGACAATGAGCAGTTCTTC
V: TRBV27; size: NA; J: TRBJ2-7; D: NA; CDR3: CASRQGYEQYF; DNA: TGTGCCAGCAGGCAGGGATACGAGCAGTACTTC
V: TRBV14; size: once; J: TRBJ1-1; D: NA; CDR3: CASSQDLYGFSTEAFF; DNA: TGTGCCAGCAGCCAAGATCTCTATGGGTTTTCCACTGAAGCTTTCTTT
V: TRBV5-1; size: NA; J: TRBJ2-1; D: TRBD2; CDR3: CASSPPRAGVRHLGQFF; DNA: TGCGCCAGCAGCCCCCCTCGAGCGGGAGTTAGGCACTTAGGGCAGTTCTTC
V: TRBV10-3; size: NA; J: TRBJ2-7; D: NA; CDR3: CAITSSRPSYEQYF; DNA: TGTGCCATCACCTCATCGAGACCCTCCTACGAGCAGTACTTC
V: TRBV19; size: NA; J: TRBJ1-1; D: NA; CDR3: CASSINGVMNTEAFF; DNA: TGTGCCAGTAGTATTAATGGAGTTATGAACACTGAAGCTTTCTTT
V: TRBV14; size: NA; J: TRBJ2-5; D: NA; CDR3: CASSQAWGRRETQYF; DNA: TGTGCCAGCAGCCAAGCCTGGGGCCGGAGGGAGACCCAGTACTTC
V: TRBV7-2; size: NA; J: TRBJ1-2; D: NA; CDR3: CASLGRDLNYGYTF; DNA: TGTGCCAGCCTCGGGAGGGACTTAAACTATGGCTACACCTTC
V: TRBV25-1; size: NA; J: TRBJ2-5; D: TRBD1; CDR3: CASSPLRAGGLRETQYF; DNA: TGTGCCAGCAGCCCGCTAAGGGCAGGGGGATTGCGAGAGACCCAGTACTTC
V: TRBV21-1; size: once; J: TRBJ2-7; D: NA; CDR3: CARRTGNWYEQYF; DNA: TGTGCCAGGAGGACAGGCAACTGGTACGAGCAGTACTTC
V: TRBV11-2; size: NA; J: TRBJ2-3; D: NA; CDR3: CASSYGPRVDTDTQYF; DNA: TGTGCCAGCAGCTACGGACCAAGGGTTGACACAGATACGCAGTATTTT
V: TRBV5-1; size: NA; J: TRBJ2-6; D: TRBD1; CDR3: CASSLEGTGVYSGANVLTF; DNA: TGCGCCAGCAGCTTGGAGGGGACAGGGGTTTACTCTGGGGCCAACGTCCTGACTTTC
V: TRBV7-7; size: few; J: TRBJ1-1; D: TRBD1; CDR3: CASSYGQGTEAFF; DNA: TGTGCCAGCAGCTACGGACAGGGGACTGAAGCTTTCTTT
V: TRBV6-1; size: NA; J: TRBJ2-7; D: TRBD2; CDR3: CASSARLGLATAEQYF; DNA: TGTGCCAGCAGTGCGAGATTGGGACTAGCTACAGCCGAGCAGTACTTC
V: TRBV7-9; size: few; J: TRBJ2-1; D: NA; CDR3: CASSPRVGEYNEQFF; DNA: TGTGCCAGCAGCCCCCGGGTCGGTGAATACAATGAGCAGTTCTTC
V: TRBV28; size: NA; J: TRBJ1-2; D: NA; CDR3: CASSFKQVNYGYTF; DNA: TGTGCCAGCAGTTTCAAACAGGTTAACTATGGCTACACCTTC
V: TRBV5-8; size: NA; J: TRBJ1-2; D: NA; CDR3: CASSLLDFRDKGSYGYTF; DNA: TGTGCCAGCAGCCTATTAGATTTCCGGGACAAGGGATCCTATGGCTACACCTTC
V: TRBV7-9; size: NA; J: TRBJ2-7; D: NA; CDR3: CASSSGTVYEQYF; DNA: TGTGCCAGCAGCTCAGGGACCGTTTACGAGCAGTACTTC
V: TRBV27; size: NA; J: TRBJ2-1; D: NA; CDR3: CASSLDGYSYNEQFF; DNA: TGTGCCAGCAGTTTAGACGGGTATTCCTACAATGAGCAGTTCTTC
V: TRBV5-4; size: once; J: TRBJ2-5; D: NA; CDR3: CASSLASYQETQYF; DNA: TGTGCCAGCAGCTTGGCCTCCTACCAAGAGACCCAGTACTTC
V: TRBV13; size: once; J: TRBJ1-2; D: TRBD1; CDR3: CASSLSRGFYGYTF; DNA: TGTGCCAGCAGCTTAAGCAGGGGGTTTTATGGCTACACCTTC
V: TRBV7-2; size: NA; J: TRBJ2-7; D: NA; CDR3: CASSFNFYEQYF; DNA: TGTGCCAGCAGCTTTAATTTCTACGAGCAGTACTTC
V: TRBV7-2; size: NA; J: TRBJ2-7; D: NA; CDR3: CASSLSLTGIGENEQYF; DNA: TGTGCCAGCAGCTTATCCCTTACGGGGATAGGGGAAAACGAGCAGTACTTC
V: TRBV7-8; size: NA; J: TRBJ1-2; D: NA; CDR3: CASSNDPVGVYGYTF; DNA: TGTGCCAGCAGCAACGATCCGGTTGGGGTTTATGGCTACACCTTC
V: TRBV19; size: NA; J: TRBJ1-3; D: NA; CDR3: CASSIWFRGDTIYF; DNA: TGTGCCAGTAGTATATGGTTCCGGGGAGACACCATATATTTT
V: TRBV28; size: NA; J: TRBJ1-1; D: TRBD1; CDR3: CASTRTGRTEAFF; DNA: TGTGCCAGCACTCGGACAGGGAGGACTGAAGCTTTCTTT
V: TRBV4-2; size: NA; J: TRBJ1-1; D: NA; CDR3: CASSPLAQGGNTEAFF; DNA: TGTGCCAGCAGCCCCCTAGCCCAGGGCGGGAACACTGAAGCTTTCTTT
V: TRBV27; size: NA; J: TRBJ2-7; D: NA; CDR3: CASWGGGTSYEQYF; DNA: TGTGCCAGTTGGGGGGGCGGGACCTCCTACGAGCAGTACTTC
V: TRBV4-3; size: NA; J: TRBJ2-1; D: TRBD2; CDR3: CASSQDRRESYNEQFF; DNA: TGCGCCAGCAGCCAAGATCGGCGGGAGTCCTACAATGAGCAGTTCTTC
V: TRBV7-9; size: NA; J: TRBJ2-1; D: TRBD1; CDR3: CASSSRQGPYNEQFF; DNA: TGTGCCAGCAGCTCCAGACAGGGGCCCTACAATGAGCAGTTCTTC
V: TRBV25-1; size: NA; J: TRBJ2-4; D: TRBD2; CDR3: CASSEYVWEGEAKNIQYF; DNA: TGTGCCAGCAGTGAATATGTTTGGGAGGGTGAGGCCAAAAACATTCAGTACTTC